This T cell receptor (beta chain) was captured by sequencing in a study of shared clonotypes between healthy human individuals (dated by TCRdb to 2018 to 2021). For the wider study: A few men and a couple of women, aged 18 to 49 years, made up the cohort. For each donor, CD4 naive and CD4 memory were each run on three plates, CD8 naive on two plates, and CD8 memory on one plate. Blood TCR repertoires of roughly five healthy adults were deeply sequenced to estimate repertoire size and the extent of clonotype sharing between individuals. Libraries were prepared and TCR repertoires were sequenced by different laboratories using diverse techniques, in order to increase sequencing depth and limit assay-specific biases. Between about 0.8 and 9 billion PBMCs per donor were obtained by leukapheresis.

The donors were healthy, HIV-negative adults who had no recently reported acute infections or vaccinations. All donors were Caucasian adults living in Nashville, Tennessee, USA. CD4+ T cells were enriched by magnetic negative selection; naive cells were then positively selected on CD45RA, and the negative fraction formed the memory subset. Blood was obtained by leukapheresis, after which PBMCs were separated by Ficoll-Histopaque density gradient centrifugation and cryopreserved in liquid nitrogen vapor phase. Analytical flow cytometry was used to check the purity and quantity of every magnetically sorted T cell population. Genomic DNA was isolated from every sorted fraction and measured by UV absorbance on a Nanodrop 2000c. V is reduced by 5 bases and J by 7 bases, leaving a spacing of 11 bases between them. The germline V gene sets CDR1 to SGHTA and CDR2 to FQGTGA. Taken from cysteine to phenylalanine, the CDR3 has 13 residues. Here the CDR3 DNA is all that survives: 39 bases in frame from base 1.

Study-wide conclusions, independent of this receptor: Sampling was restricted to blood, and TCR repertoires in tissue are likely to differ from TCR repertoires in blood. Naive subsets generally had larger estimated clonotype richness than memory subsets did. Across a handful of donors, about 4.5% of naive CD4, roughly 3.8% of naive CD8, about 2.3% of memory CD4, and approximately 0.4% of memory CD8 clonotypes were shared. Based on pairwise subsampling, the degree of clonotype sharing among donors was expected to be affected by sequencing depth. Rarefaction of sorted-subset datasets indicated incomplete sequencing despite the large sequencing depth. Because the study included only a small number of donors, the genetic and exposure-history diversity represented was limited. Higher generation probabilities were observed for clonotypes shared by all four sorted-subset donors than for non-shared clonotypes.

In regard to this clone: Its target antigen remains unknown. No base quality information exists; no much larger clone differs at one position.

TCR CDR3 regions were amplified from genomic DNA by multiplex PCR using the deep immunoSEQ assay. Extracted genomic DNA from each cell subset was spread evenly across all wells of several immunoSEQ 96-well plates, with each plate serving as a replicate. For sorted subsets, approximately 210 ng of genomic DNA, equivalent to 30,000 or so T cell genomes, went into each replicate PCR. Purified libraries were quantified with a Qubit 3.0 fluorometer, sized on a Bioanalyzer 2100, and re-quantified with the KAPA Library Quantification kit. Every immunoSEQ 96-well plate was sequenced on a separate single-read 150-cycle Illumina NextSeq 550 flow cell. The study's own analysis went as follows. Because the immunoSEQ output included only junctional sequences and no quality scores, the filtering could not be the same as the filtering used for full-length reads. Sequences were annotated with PyIR, a Python wrapper for IgBLAST v1.9, using IMGT germline references to assign V/J genes and CDR3. Reads were removed for weak V/J assignments (E-value above 1e-6), missing CDR3, stop codons, out-of-frame junctions, or ambiguous translated residues. V3J clonotypes were defined as sequences sharing an identical inferred V gene, J gene, and CDR3 amino acid sequence. The percentage overlap between two repertoires was calculated by dividing the number of shared unique clonotypes by the size of the smaller repertoire. Three approaches were used to assess repertoire richness: RTK rarefaction, the Chao1 estimator, and Recon v2.1 estimates of unobserved clonotypes. OLGA was used to compute generation probabilities for all TCRbeta clonotypes that the gDNA method yielded from a few donors. Here the immuneACCESS table is served through TCRdb, limited to in-frame sequences with V and J called. Missing clones are a known gap in these copies; in checked studies unresolved V genes cover under half, and the rest lacks a known reason. V, J and clone size are taken as reported in that table, and D and trimming were inferred from the DNA itself. In this sample the table shows 330,000 or so clones, around 79% of which occur a single time. 8.5% to 12% of the sample rests with the top ten.

The sequence is built from TRBV7-3 and TRBJ2-2; the D gene assignment is ambiguous. This clonotype was obtained from a man aged 30 to 39 in good health. Sequenced material: memory CD4+ T cells sorted from blood. Reading the label with the study, this specimen's cell subset or site is: CD45RA-negative fraction. In nucleotide form, the sequence is TGTGCCAGCAGCCCTATTCTGGGCGGGGAGCTGTTTTTT. This yields the protein CASSPILGGELFF.